Listed below are T cell receptor beta chains from one sample, sequenced in a study of cytomegalovirus exposure and HLA in healthy donors. Method: immunoSEQ multiplex PCR; TCRdb's copy keeps in-frame clones and lacks some. The top ten clones hold approximately 9.2% of a sample with 140,000 or so clones, 89% of them seen once. The sample comprised PBMCs. Receptors were obtained from a woman under 30 in good health and CMV-seropositive. Each CDR3 is given with its conserved first and last residue. The D gene is left open where the match is weak. Part of the rows lack a size; the others show once, few, many or a class for expanded clones.

D	V	J	size	CDR3	DNA
NA	TRBV11-2	TRBJ2-7	NA	CASSLARTPYEQYF	TGTGCCAGCAGCTTAGCTAGGACACCCTACGAGCAGTACTTC
NA	TRBV27	TRBJ2-2	NA	CASSLGENTGELFF	TGTGCCAGCAGTTTGGGAGAGAACACCGGGGAGCTGTTTTTT
TRBD2	TRBV6-5	TRBJ2-5	NA	CASSYPGLAGQETQYF	TGTGCCAGCAGTTACCCCGGACTAGCGGGGCAAGAGACCCAGTACTTC
NA	TRBV2	TRBJ1-2	NA	CASSEDGGSGGYTF	TGTGCCAGCAGTGAAGACGGGGGTTCGGGTGGCTACACCTTC
TRBD1	TRBV28	TRBJ2-7	once	CASSSPPGQGAVEQYF	TGTGCCAGCAGTTCACCCCCGGGACAGGGGGCTGTCGAGCAGTACTTC
TRBD1	TRBV4-3	TRBJ1-2	NA	CASSQGTGGYGYTF	TGCGCCAGCAGCCAAGGGACAGGGGGCTATGGCTACACCTTC
TRBD1	TRBV27	TRBJ1-2	NA	CAAADRGRKGYTF	TGTGCCGCCGCTGACAGGGGGCGAAAAGGCTACACCTTC
TRBD2	TRBV7-8	TRBJ2-3	NA	CASSSRAFPASGGALTDTQYF	TGTGCCAGCAGCTCTAGAGCGTTCCCGGCTAGCGGGGGGGCTCTGACAGATACGCAGTATTTT
NA	TRBV9	TRBJ2-7	NA	CASSQGGYEQYF	TGTGCCAGCAGCCAAGGGGGTTACGAGCAGTACTTC
TRBD1	TRBV27	TRBJ2-2	NA	CASSLRGQLHTGELFF	TGTGCCAGCAGTCTAAGGGGACAGCTCCACACCGGGGAGCTGTTTTTT
TRBD1	TRBV2	TRBJ2-3	NA	CASSETGADTQYF	TGTGCCAGCAGTGAAACAGGGGCAGATACGCAGTATTTT
TRBD2	TRBV11-2	TRBJ2-7	NA	CASSLGASGPPYEQYF	TGTGCCAGCAGCTTAGGGGCTAGCGGGCCGCCCTACGAGCAGTACTTC
TRBD1	TRBV19	TRBJ1-2	NA	CASIGQGSGYTF	TGTGCCAGTATTGGACAGGGTAGTGGCTACACCTTC
NA	TRBV5-4	TRBJ2-5	NA	CASSLGQASLQETQYF	TGTGCCAGCAGCTTGGGGCAGGCATCCTTACAAGAGACCCAGTACTTC
TRBD1	TRBV7-9	TRBJ1-5	NA	CASSSIRDSNQPQHF	TGTGCCAGCAGCTCTATTAGGGACAGTAATCAGCCCCAGCATTTT
NA	TRBV6-5	TRBJ2-5	NA	CASSTRETQYF	TGTGCCAGCAGTACCAGAGAGACCCAGTACTTC
NA	TRBV5-4	TRBJ1-1	NA	CASSGRGAKNTEAFF	TGTGCCAGCAGCGGTCGGGGGGCCAAGAACACTGAAGCTTTCTTT
TRBD1	TRBV9	TRBJ1-6	NA	CASSAMDRAHSPLHF	TGTGCCAGCAGCGCCATGGACAGGGCGCATTCACCCCTCCACTTT
TRBD1	TRBV7-2	TRBJ2-7	NA	CASSSNRGYEQYF	TGTGCCAGCAGCTCGAACAGGGGCTACGAGCAGTACTTC
NA	TRBV5-5	TRBJ2-7	NA	CASSFSNEQYF	TGTGCCAGCAGCTTCAGTAACGAGCAGTACTTC
NA	TRBV6-1	TRBJ1-5	few	CATGEGFNLQPQHF	TGTGCCACCGGGGAAGGGTTTAACTTACAGCCCCAGCATTTT
TRBD1	TRBV5-5	TRBJ2-7	few	CASSWPGQGYEQYF	TGTGCCAGCAGCTGGCCGGGACAGGGCTACGAGCAGTACTTC
NA	TRBV7-9	TRBJ2-5	NA	CASSHSPGQPYLETQYF	TGTGCCAGCAGCCATTCGCCCGGACAGCCCTACTTAGAGACCCAGTACTTC
TRBD1	TRBV7-9	TRBJ2-5	NA	CASSISGQGLETQYF	TGTGCCAGCAGCATCTCAGGACAGGGGCTGGAGACCCAGTACTTC
TRBD2	TRBV7-2	TRBJ2-3	once	CASSFSGGPNTDTQYF	TGTGCCAGCAGCTTTAGCGGGGGCCCTAACACAGATACGCAGTATTTT
TRBD2	TRBV10-2	TRBJ2-4	once	CASRGTSGRIKNIQYF	TGCGCCAGCAGGGGGACTAGCGGGCGAATCAAAAACATTCAGTACTTC
TRBD2	TRBV5-4	TRBJ2-3	once	CASSLYGLAATDTQYF	TGTGCCAGCAGCCTCTACGGCCTAGCGGCTACAGATACGCAGTATTTT
NA	TRBV5-6	TRBJ2-2	NA	CASTLSGSMATGELFF	TGTGCCAGCACCCTCTCGGGAAGCATGGCCACCGGGGAGCTGTTTTTT
NA	TRBV9	TRBJ2-7	few	CASSAGQVFYEQYF	TGTGCCAGCAGCGCAGGTCAGGTTTTCTACGAGCAGTACTTC
NA	TRBV7-2	TRBJ2-7	once	CASSPTGGGSYEQYF	TGTGCCAGCAGCCCCACGGGGGGCGGATCCTACGAGCAGTACTTC
NA	TRBV5-6	TRBJ1-1	NA	CASSLDEGNTEAFF	TGTGCCAGCAGCTTGGATGAGGGAAACACTGAAGCTTTCTTT
TRBD1	TRBV9	TRBJ1-3	NA	CASSPWTGMNTIYF	TGTGCCAGCAGCCCTTGGACAGGGATGAACACCATATATTTT
TRBD2	TRBV7-6	TRBJ2-3	NA	CASSSLAGGLTDTQYF	TGTGCCAGCAGCTCACTAGCGGGGGGGCTTACAGATACGCAGTATTTT
TRBD1	TRBV10-2	TRBJ2-7	NA	CASRGQSSYEQYF	TGCGCCAGCAGGGGACAGAGCTCCTACGAGCAGTACTTC
NA	TRBV7-9	TRBJ1-1	few	CASSLASREGTEAFF	TGTGCCAGCAGCTTAGCTTCCAGGGAGGGCACTGAAGCTTTCTTT